This T cell receptor (beta chain) was sequenced in a study of shared clonotypes between healthy human individuals. Some clones are missing from TCRdb's copy, which holds only in-frame ones; the method was immunoSEQ multiplex PCR. The sample has around 1,100,000 clones, about 72% seen once. The CDR3 is 14 residues long. The germline V gene encodes CDR1 SGHRS and CDR2 YFSETQ. Trimming took 1 base from V and 6 from J; bases not matched to a gene: 7. V and J are TRBV5-1 and TRBJ2-7, with TRBD2 matching over 7 bases. Sequencing was done on a sample of memory CD4+ T cells from PBMCs. The subset here: CD45RA-negative fraction. The receptor's source is a man in his late teens or twenties in good health. Some clones in this sample may be carry-over from other donors' samples. CDR3 DNA: TGCGCCAGCAGCTTGACTAGCGCAGCAGGCGAGCAGTACTTC. This codes for CASSLTSAAGEQYF.